These 18 T cell receptor beta chains came from one sample sequenced in a study. TCRdb recomputed calls from the reads with MiXCR, one row per CDR3 protein. The data show more than 5,500 distinct CDR3 sequences, over 30% seen once. The sequenced sample consisted of blood. The receptors were sampled from a human donor.

The chain carries TRBV20-1 and TRBJ1-1; the match to TRBD1 covers 12 bases. The CDR3 has 16 amino acids. J lost 4 bases, V lost 0 bases, and 6 bases had no gene match. The germline V gene has CDR1 DFQATT and CDR2 SNEGSKA (reference sequence). The CDR3 nucleotides read TGCAGTGCTAGAGAGGGACAGGGGGCGACGGTCACTGAAGCTTTCTTT. It codes for CSAREGQGATVTEAFF.

This chain connects TRBV29-1 to TRBJ2-7, with D possibly matching TRBD1 (6 bases). The ends were cut back, 5 bases at V and 0 bases at J, with 17 bases in the middle. Germline V gene lookup returns CDR1 SQVTM and CDR2 ANQGSEA. This CDR3 comprises 15 residues. The CDR3 DNA sequence: TGCAGCGTTTCCCAGGCCGGGACATCCTCCTACGAGCAGTACTTC. Its protein is CSVSQAGTSSYEQYF.

This sequence joins TRBV29-1 and TRBJ1-2, with TRBD1 matching over 7 bases. The germline gives CDR1 SQVTM, CDR2 ANQGSEA. The CDR3 is 17 residues long. V lost 3 bases, J lost 0 bases, and 13 bases stayed unmatched. The CDR3 here is CSVEMGTVGWANYGYTF. Written as DNA, the CDR3 is TGCAGCGTTGAGATGGGGACAGTCGGATGGGCTAACTATGGCTACACCTTC. Based on the CDR3 plus reference TRBV29-1 and TRBJ1-2, the full variable domain is SAVISQKPSRDICQRGTSLTIQCQVDSQVTMMFWYRQQPGQSLTLIATANQGSEATYESGFVIDKFPISRPNLTFSTLTVSNMSPEDSSIYLCSVEMGTVGWANYGYTFGSGTRLTVV.

There are many counts of this clonotype. V and J are TRBV18 and TRBJ1-1; tentative D call: TRBD1 (6 bases). V gave up 4 bases and J gave up 2 bases, with 8 bases separating them. This CDR3 is 13 amino acids long. The germline V gene has CDR1 KGHSH and CDR2 LQKENI. Written as DNA, the CDR3 is TGTGCCAGCTCACTACAGGGTAACACTGAAGCTTTCTTT. This encodes CASSLQGNTEAFF.

This chain joins TRBV29-1 and TRBJ1-5; D call uncertain. CDR3 size: 13 residues. V was cut by 3 bases and J by 11 bases, with 17 bases left in between. Per germline, CDR1 SQVTM and CDR2 ANQGSEA. The DNA for the CDR3 is TGCAGCGTTGATAGATTGGCGCCAGAGACCCAGCATTTT. Amino acid sequence: CSVDRLAPETQHF.

This clonotype is deemed medium-sized. The V and J genes are TRBV29-1 and TRBJ1-5; D is unclear. Germline values: CDR1 SQVTM, CDR2 ANQGSEA. The CDR3 runs 14 residues. Trimming cost V 4 bases and J 2 bases, with 12 bases left between them. CDR3 in amino acids: CSVATGVGNQPQHF. The CDR3 DNA reads as TGCAGCGTTGCGACCGGGGTCGGCAATCAGCCCCAGCATTTT.

In its sample, this clonotype is medium-sized. The chain links TRBV29-1 to TRBJ1-3; D unresolved. V lost 8 bases, J lost 1 base, and 6 bases lay in between. The germline V gene has CDR1 SQVTM and CDR2 ANQGSEA. The CDR3 runs 11 residues. The DNA of the CDR3 is TGCAGCACCGCTTCTGGAAACACCATATATTTT. It translates to CSTASGNTIYF.

J is TRBJ2-3 and V is TRBV10-1, with 12 bases fitting TRBD2. The V and J ends lost 3 bases and 0 bases, in that order; junction bases with no gene match: 1. The CDR3 has 16 amino acids. The V gene's germline CDR1 is WNHNN and CDR2 SYGVQD (reference sequence). The CDR3 loop reads CASSDTSGRSTDTQYF. CDR3 nucleotides: TGCGCCAGCAGTGATACTAGCGGGAGGAGCACAGATACGCAGTATTTT.

This clonotype was counted only a few times. The chain couples TRBV4-2 to TRBJ2-1; 10 positions agree with TRBD2. Germline values: CDR1 LGHNA, CDR2 YNFKEQ. The length of the CDR3 is 14 residues. J gave up 7 bases and V 2 bases, and 2 bases lay outside the gene matches. CDR3 in DNA: TGTGCCAGCAGCCAACTAGCGGGAGTTAATGAGCAGTTCTTC. This codes for CASSQLAGVNEQFF.

With regard to this clonotype: Likely a read error: the CDR3 ends without its conserved phenylalanine or tryptophan. This rearrangement joins TRBV29-1 to TRBJ1-2; D ambiguous. The V gene's germline CDR1 is SQVTM and CDR2 ANQGSEA. This CDR3 has 11 residues. CDR3 sequence: CSIDKTYGYTV. Written as DNA, the CDR3 is TGCAGCATTGACAAGACCTATGGCTACACCGTC.

At least ten counts were recorded for this clonotype. The chain carries TRBV6-2 or TRBV6-3 and TRBJ1-1; D gene uncertain. The ends were cut back, 6 bases at V and 5 bases at J, with 10 bases in the middle. The CDR3 runs to 12 residues. The germline V gene encodes CDR1 MNHEY and CDR2 SVGEGT. CDR3 bases: TGTGCCAGCAGCCGATACAAGACTGAAGCTTTCTTT. Its protein is CASSRYKTEAFF.

The DNA for the CDR3 is TGTGCCAGCAGCCAAGGGAGGACCACCTACCAAGAGACCCAGTACTTC. It yields the protein CASSQGRTTYQETQYF. The chain joins TRBV4-2 to TRBJ2-5; TRBD2 is a possible D gene (5 bases). The CDR3 runs to 16 residues. With 1 base removed from V and 0 bases from J, the gap between germline ends came to 12 bases. Germline CDR1 reads LGHNA; CDR2 reads YNFKEQ.

This clonotype was seen ten or more times. The chain joins TRBV13 to TRBJ2-7; 9 bases align to TRBD1. Germline V gene lookup returns CDR1 PRHDT and CDR2 FYEKMQ (reference sequence). The CDR3 length is 13 residues. Trimming took 7 bases from V and 2 from J; bases not matched to a gene: 3. Here the CDR3 reads CASTTGGTYEQYF. The CDR3 DNA sequence: TGTGCCAGCACGACAGGGGGGACCTACGAGCAGTACTTC.

By proportion, this clonotype is medium-sized. The chain links TRBV29-1 to TRBJ1-5; D perhaps matches TRBD1 (5 bases). V was trimmed by 4 bases and J by 2 bases, leaving 9 bases between them. The CDR3 spans 13 residues. Germline CDR1 SQVTM, CDR2 ANQGSEA. The CDR3 nucleotides read TGCAGCGTTGGGGGGAACGGCAATCAGCCCCAGCATTTT. Translating it yields CSVGGNGNQPQHF. Filled out from reference TRBV29-1 and TRBJ1-5, the complete variable domain reads SAVISQKPSRDICQRGTSLTIQCQVDSQVTMMFWYRQQPGQSLTLIATANQGSEATYESGFVIDKFPISRPNLTFSTLTVSNMSPEDSSIYLCSVGGNGNQPQHFGDGTRLSIL.

This clonotype was recorded at least ten times. The chain combines TRBV5-1 with TRBJ1-1, with 7 bases fitting TRBD1. CDR3 length: 13 residues. V dropped 4 bases and J dropped 3; count of bases not matched to a gene: 3. Germline CDR1 reads SGHRS; CDR2 reads YFSETQ. CDR3 DNA: TGCGCCAGCAGCCGGGACAGTGACACTGAAGCTTTCTTT. Protein sequence: CASSRDSDTEAFF. The whole variable domain, remainder taken from reference TRBV5-1 and TRBJ1-1, is KAGVTQTPRYLIKTRGQQVTLSCSPISGHRSVSWYQQTPGQGLQFLFEYFSETQRNKGNFPGRFSGRQFSNSRSEMNVSTLELGDSALYLCASSRDSDTEAFFGQGTRLTVV.

This clonotype was recorded at least ten times. The chain carries TRBV29-1 and TRBJ1-2; possibly TRBD1 for D (5 bases). This CDR3 is built from 11 residues. Germline V gene data show CDR1 as SQVTM and CDR2 as ANQGSEA. V was cut by 5 bases and J by 4 bases, with 8 bases left in between. The CDR3 DNA sequence: TGCAGCGTTCGGGACGGCTATGGCTACACCTTC. Amino acids: CSVRDGYGYTF.

The chain links TRBV11-1 to TRBJ1-2, with D perhaps TRBD1 (6 bases). The CDR3 length is 15 residues. Germline CDR1 SGHAT, CDR2 FQDESV (reference sequence). V was clipped by 4 bases and J by 5 bases, with 17 bases between them. CDR3 sequence reads: CASSSYIGQSYGYTF. The CDR3 DNA sequence: TGTGCCAGCAGCTCGTACATTGGACAGTCTTATGGCTACACCTTC.

This clonotype is termed medium-sized (0.01 to 0.1%). The CDR3 loop reads CASSPSGQNEQYF. CDR3 bases: TGTGCCAGCTCACCATCCGGACAAAACGAGCAGTACTTC. This chain joins TRBV18 and TRBJ2-7; tentatively, D is TRBD1 (5 bases). This CDR3 is built from 13 residues. V lost 2 bases and J 5 bases, leaving 10 bases between the germline ends. The germline V gene encodes CDR1 KGHSH and CDR2 LQKENI.